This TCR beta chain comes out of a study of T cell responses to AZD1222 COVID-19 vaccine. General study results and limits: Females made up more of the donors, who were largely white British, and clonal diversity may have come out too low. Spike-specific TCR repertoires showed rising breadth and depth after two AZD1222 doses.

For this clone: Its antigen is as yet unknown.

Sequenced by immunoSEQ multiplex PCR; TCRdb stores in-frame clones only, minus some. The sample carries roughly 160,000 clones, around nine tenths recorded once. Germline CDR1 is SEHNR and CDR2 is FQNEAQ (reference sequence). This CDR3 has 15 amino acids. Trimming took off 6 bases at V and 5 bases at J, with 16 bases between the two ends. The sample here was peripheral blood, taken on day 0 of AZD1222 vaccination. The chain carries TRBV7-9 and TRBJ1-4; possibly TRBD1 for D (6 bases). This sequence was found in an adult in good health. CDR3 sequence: CASRPMGHSNEKLFF. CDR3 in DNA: TGTGCCAGCAGACCAATGGGACACAGCAATGAAAAACTGTTTTTT.